These 26 T cell receptor beta chains came from one sample sequenced in a study of cytomegalovirus exposure and HLA in healthy donors. PCR used 60 Vbeta primers and 13 Jbeta primers. Method: immunoSEQ multiplex PCR; TCRdb's copy keeps in-frame clones and lacks some. The repertoire consists of roughly 150,000 clones, with around 77% occurring once and the leading ten covering over 4%. Sample: PBMCs. The origin of the receptors is a man younger than 45 in good health.

In its sample, this clone was seen once. The rearrangement links TRBV11-2 to TRBJ2-3; a weak D match, TRBD2 (5 bases). In germline, CDR1 is SGHAT, CDR2 FQNNGV. This CDR3 spans 12 amino acids. With 5 bases removed from V and 6 bases from J, the gap between germline ends came to 9 bases. The CDR3 here is CASSLSGDTQYF. CDR3 coding DNA: TGTGCCAGCAGCCTCAGCGGCGATACGCAGTATTTT.

This chain links TRBV4-3 with TRBJ2-1; 9 nucleotides line up with TRBD2. The CDR3 sequence is 17 residues long. CDR1 and CDR2 from the germline V gene are LGHNA and YSLEER. Trimming took 8 bases from V and 7 from J; bases not matched to a gene: 18. DNA of the CDR3: TGCGCCAGCGCCCGCTTCGTAGCGGGAGTATTAGGGAATGAGCAGTTCTTC. This gives the protein CASARFVAGVLGNEQFF.

The chain has TRBV2 and TRBJ2-5; 7 nucleotides agree with TRBD1. TRBJ2-7 matches the DNA end more closely, so the J call is doubtful. The CDR3 is 15 amino acids. CDR1 is SNHLY and CDR2 is FYNNEI in the germline V gene. CDR3 loop: CASRVEQGSFYEQYF. In nucleotides, the CDR3 is TGTGCCAGCAGGGTCGAACAGGGGTCCTTCTACGAGCAGTACTTC.

A word on this clone: A read error may account for a junction end that differs from germline. This rearrangement joins TRBV7-9 to TRBJ2-7; a possible D gene is TRBD2 (6 bases). CDR1 is SEHNR and CDR2 is FQNEAQ in the germline V gene (reference sequence). The CDR3 runs to 14 residues. DNA for the CDR3: TGTTCCAGCAGTCTTATGACTAGCTCCTACGAGCAGTACTTC. Its translation is CSSSLMTSSYEQYF.

Notes on this clone: The junction does not match germline at one end; this may be a read error. The chain joins TRBV5-6 to TRBJ2-3; TRBD2 is a possible D gene (6 bases). This CDR3 spans 11 amino acids. CDR1 and CDR2 from the germline V gene are SGHDT and YYEEEE. CDR3: CASSLSGTQDF. In DNA form, the CDR3 reads TGTGCCAGCAGCCTGTCCGGGACTCAGGATTTT.

The genes are TRBV9 and TRBJ2-5, with D perhaps TRBD2 (5 bases). Germline CDR1 SGDLS, CDR2 YYNGEE. This CDR3 is 14 amino acids long. Trimming removed 0 bases at V and 3 bases at J, with 9 bases between. DNA for the CDR3: TGTGCCAGCAGCGTAGCTGGAGGAGAAGAGACCCAGTACTTC. The encoded protein is CASSVAGGEETQYF. Full variable domain (outside the CDR3, taken from reference TRBV9 and TRBJ2-5): DSGVTQTPKHLITATGQRVTLRCSPRSGDLSVYWYQQSLDQGLQFLIQYYNGEERAKGNILERFSAQQFPDLHSELNLSSLELGDSALYFCASSVAGGEETQYFGPGTRLLVL.

The chain joins TRBV12-5 to TRBJ1-3; 10 bases fit TRBD1. This CDR3 comprises 17 residues. With 0 bases clipped from V and 2 bases from J, the junction kept 4 bases outside the gene matches. Germline lookup yields CDR1 LGHNT and CDR2 FRNRAP. The CDR3 bases are TGTGCTAGTGGTTTGGTACTGGGACAGGGGACTGGAAACACCATATATTTT. This sequence encodes CASGLVLGQGTGNTIYF.

The rearrangement uses TRBV6-5 and TRBJ2-3; D unresolved. Germline CDR1 and CDR2: MNHEY and SVGAGI. The CDR3 sequence is 14 residues long. The V end was cut by 7 bases, the J end by 1 base, with 12 bases between. CDR3 amino acids: CASTSPRGTDTQYF. Here the CDR3 DNA reads TGTGCCAGCACCAGCCCACGGGGCACAGATACGCAGTATTTT.

The chain uses TRBV16 and TRBJ2-7; 7 bases map to TRBD2. The J segment lost 5 bases and the V segment lost 2 bases, leaving 9 bases of the junction unmatched. Germline V gene data show CDR1 as KGHSY and CDR2 as FQNENV. The CDR3 is 15 amino acids. CDR3 region: CASSQDTGTTDEQYF. CDR3 in DNA: TGTGCCAGCAGCCAAGATACCGGGACTACGGACGAGCAGTACTTC.

This clone was observed once. CDR3 region: CASSLRQGIYEQYF. CDR3 sequence (DNA): TGTGCCAGCAGTCTACGACAGGGGATATACGAGCAGTACTTC. The chain recombines TRBV27 with TRBJ2-7; 8 positions match TRBD1. CDR1 and CDR2 (germline): MNHEY, SMNVEV (reference sequence). V dropped 5 bases and J dropped 4; count of bases not matched to a gene: 7. This CDR3 is 14 amino acids long.

The V call is TRBV19, the J call TRBJ2-7; perhaps TRBD1 as D (6 bases). The germline V and J ends were trimmed by 2 bases and 5 bases, with 10 bases remaining between them. Germline V gene lookup returns CDR1 LNHDA and CDR2 SQIVND (reference sequence). There are 13 residues in the CDR3. As DNA, the CDR3 is TGTGCCAGTAGTATAACAGGGATCAACGAGCAGTACTTC. Encoded protein: CASSITGINEQYF.

The chain employs TRBV15 and TRBJ2-3; TRBD2 agrees at 9 bases. This CDR3 has 15 residues. Germline values: CDR1 LNHNV, CDR2 YYDKDF (reference sequence). Trimming took 11 bases from V and 5 from J; bases not matched to a gene: 14. The CDR3 spells CAASRVAGVVDTQYF. The DNA for the CDR3 is TGTGCCGCCTCTAGAGTAGCGGGAGTCGTAGATACGCAGTATTTT.

The rearrangement links TRBV13 to TRBJ2-2, with 10 nucleotides matching TRBD1. CDR1 and CDR2 from the germline V gene are PRHDT and FYEKMQ (reference sequence). The CDR3 contains 16 residues. Germline trimming cut 5 bases from V and 3 bases from J; bases unmatched to any gene: 6. Here the CDR3 reads CASSSRDRGYTGELFF. The CDR3 DNA reads as TGTGCCAGCAGCAGCCGGGACAGGGGCTACACCGGGGAGCTGTTTTTT.

The chain uses TRBV27 and TRBJ1-4; tentatively, D is TRBD1 (5 bases). This CDR3 contains 16 residues. CDR1 and CDR2 (germline): MNHEY, SMNVEV (reference sequence). The V and J ends lost 3 bases and 8 bases respectively, with 19 bases between them. This chain's CDR3 is CASSLAQGGVEEKLFF. The DNA for the CDR3 is TGTGCCAGCAGTTTGGCCCAGGGAGGGGTGGAAGAAAAACTGTTTTTT.

This clone was recorded only once. CDR3 in DNA: TGTGCCAGCTCATCAAACAGGGGGCGAAACACTGAAGCTTTCTTT. It is translated as CASSSNRGRNTEAFF. V gene TRBV18 combines with J gene TRBJ1-1, with TRBD1 matching 9 bases. Trimming cost V 5 bases and J 2 bases; bases outside gene matches: 6. CDR3 length: 15 amino acids. Per germline, CDR1 KGHSH and CDR2 LQKENI.

The rearrangement links TRBV2 to TRBJ2-5; 11 nucleotides line up with TRBD2. V was pared by 2 bases and J by 5 bases, with 7 bases of the junction left unmatched. The germline CDR1 and CDR2 sequences are SNHLY and FYNNEI. This CDR3 is built from 16 residues. CDR3 sequence: CASSELAGGRAETQYF. The DNA of the CDR3 is TGTGCCAGCAGTGAACTAGCGGGAGGCCGGGCGGAGACCCAGTACTTC.

The V and J genes are TRBV11-3 and TRBJ1-1; no definite D call. Trimming stripped 3 bases from V and 4 bases from J, with 9 bases between. Germline assignment: CDR1 SGHNT and CDR2 YENEEA. The CDR3 runs 13 residues. CDR3 protein: CASSLGPGTEAFF. The CDR3 DNA reads as TGTGCCAGCAGCTTGGGTCCGGGCACTGAAGCTTTCTTT.

The chain combines TRBV7-8 with TRBJ2-7; 8 bases align to TRBD1. The V segment lost 5 bases and the J segment 1 base; nucleotides outside the gene matches: 4. The CDR3 covers 14 residues. The germline V gene encodes CDR1 SGHVS and CDR2 FQNEAQ. The CDR3 DNA reads TGTGCCAGCAGCCCACAGGGGGAATCCTACGAGCAGTACTTC. Translated: CASSPQGESYEQYF.

This chain uses TRBV7-9 with TRBJ2-6; D perhaps matches TRBD2 (5 bases). Trimming shortened V by 5 bases and J by 2 bases, and 13 bases separated the two germline ends. The CDR3 length is 16 residues. Germline lookup yields CDR1 SEHNR and CDR2 FQNEAQ (reference sequence). The CDR3 protein is CASSPTLGAGANVLTF. CDR3 coding DNA: TGTGCCAGCAGCCCCACCCTCGGGGCTGGGGCCAACGTCCTGACTTTC.

This chain uses TRBV7-9 with TRBJ2-1; TRBD2 matches at 12 bases. The V and J ends lost 5 bases and 10 bases, in that order; junction bases with no gene match: 9. The CDR3 is 15 residues long. Germline V gene lookup returns CDR1 SEHNR and CDR2 FQNEAQ (reference sequence). CDR3 nucleotide sequence: TGTGCCAGCAGCCTCCCTAGCGGGAGGGCCCAGGAGCAGTTCTTC. This sequence encodes CASSLPSGRAQEQFF.

The table lists this clone with a count of one. The chain has TRBV7-9 and TRBJ2-7, with a tentative D call TRBD1 (6 bases). There are 13 residues in the CDR3. The V gene's germline CDR1 is SEHNR and CDR2 FQNEAQ (reference sequence). Trimming took off 5 bases at V and 3 bases at J, with 11 bases between the two ends. The CDR3 sequence: CASSPKDSYEQYF. CDR3 in DNA: TGTGCCAGCAGCCCAAAGGACAGCTACGAGCAGTACTTC.

The J gene is TRBJ1-1, the V gene TRBV7-9; the D gene is possibly TRBD1 (6 bases). Trimming left V 3 bases short and J 6 bases short, with 17 bases between. Germline V gene sequence: CDR1 SEHNR, CDR2 FQNEAQ (reference sequence). The CDR3 loop spans 15 amino acids. The chain's CDR3 is CASSLGPGERAEAFF. CDR3 nucleotide sequence: TGTGCCAGCAGCTTGGGGCCAGGGGAGAGGGCTGAAGCTTTCTTT.

The CDR3 bases are TGTGCCAGCAGTTTAACACCCGGGGGGGACAATGAGCAGTTCTTC. Its translation is CASSLTPGGDNEQFF. The chain recombines TRBV28 with TRBJ2-1; 8 nucleotides align to TRBD2. Germline CDR1 reads MDHEN; CDR2 reads SYDVKM. CDR3 length: 15 residues. Trimming cost V 2 bases and J 5 bases; bases outside gene matches: 5.

This rearrangement joins TRBV5-4 to TRBJ2-3; TRBD1 might be the D (6 bases). Germline CDR1 is SGHNT and CDR2 is YYREEE (reference sequence). V lost 4 bases and J lost 7, with 16 bases in between. This CDR3 comprises 14 residues. The CDR3: CASSPQPGQNTQYF. The CDR3, as DNA: TGTGCCAGCAGCCCCCAACCTGGACAGAATACGCAGTATTTT. Complete variable domain (other parts from reference TRBV5-4 and TRBJ2-3): ETGVTQSPTHLIKTRGQQVTLRCSSQSGHNTVSWYQQALGQGPQFIFQYYREEENGRGNFPPRFSGLQFPNYSSELNVNALELDDSALYLCASSPQPGQNTQYFGPGTRLTVL.

In this sample, this clone turned up once. The chain uses TRBV19 and TRBJ1-4; 10 nucleotides match TRBD1. Looked up from germline, CDR1 is LNHDA and CDR2 is SQIVND (reference sequence). This CDR3 is 15 amino acids long. The V segment lost 4 bases and the J segment 8 bases; nucleotides outside the gene matches: 7. The CDR3 reads CASSTSGQGYEKLFF. The CDR3 DNA reads TGTGCCAGTAGTACCTCGGGACAGGGGTACGAAAAACTGTTTTTT.

The V call is TRBV27, the J call TRBJ2-5, with 7 bases aligning to TRBD2. CDR1 and CDR2 from the germline V gene are MNHEY and SMNVEV (reference sequence). V shed 5 bases, J shed 4 bases, and the junction held 7 bases outside the gene matches. The CDR3 has 14 amino acids. CDR3 residues: CASSRGTKGETQYF. DNA of the CDR3: TGTGCCAGCAGTAGAGGGACTAAGGGAGAGACCCAGTACTTC.